This paragraph reports one T cell receptor (beta chain). Its specific antigen is unknown. Base qualities are not at hand, and no much larger clone is one base apart. These data are taken from a study of CD8 T cells in Susac syndrome (dated by TCRdb to between 2017 and 2020). Some background on the complete study: Repertoire sequencing was used to test whether CD8+ T cell activation and differentiation in Susac syndrome was antigen driven.

Beyond this particular receptor, the publication reports: The TCR sequencing and HLA analysis was acknowledged to have included a relatively small number of individuals.

RNA was extracted using the RNeasy kit, and roughly 0.45 to 1 microgram was reverse transcribed with random hexamers. The immunoSEQ multiplex PCR assay, which covers 54 Vbeta and 13 Jbeta segments, was used to amplify TCR beta CDR3 regions. PCR amplification bias was corrected using a synthetic template baseline for primer optimization and computational correction. In the source study's methods: Reads were annotated to V, D and J genes according to IMGT and were analyzed with immunoSEQ Analyzer, with only productive sequences retained. Clonality was computed as one minus Shannon entropy normalized by log2 of the number of productive unique sequences. For each patient and control, public and private clones were evaluated within the 100 most prevalent clones. Clones were defined as Susac-specific if absent from the healthy and MS cohorts, from around 1,000 published viral clones and from other ImmuneACCESS disease sequences. The public reads were reanalyzed by TCRdb: fastp trimming at Q25, MiXCR alignment, in-frame beta chains only. For every CDR3 protein sequence, its rows merge into one entry that carries the most common genes and DNA. The V and J calls come from TCRdb's annotation, not from the publication. The sample yields roughly 150,000 distinct CDR3 sequences; 90% to 95% were counted once. Around 0.079% of the sample lies in the top ten.

Peripheral blood CD8+ and CD4+ T cells from healthy donors, Susac syndrome patients and multiple sclerosis patients were profiled by high-throughput TCR beta sequencing. Healthy donors were included as age- and sex-matched controls. CD8+ TEMRA cells were enriched by FACS, while bulk CD8+ and CD4+ T cells were purified by magnetic negative isolation. Blood was drawn into EDTA tubes, processed within 24 hours, and PBMCs were isolated by density gradient centrifugation. PBMCs intended for TCR sequencing were cryopreserved in liquid nitrogen and thawed later in a water bath at 37 degrees C. The sorted or isolated CD4+, CD8+ and CD8+ TEMRA cells had a purity of 90% or higher. The clonotype comes from a human donor in good health. Sequenced material: CD4+ T cells from PBMCs.

The encoded CDR3 is CASSYLTPRETQYF. DNA sequence: TGTGCCAGCAGTTACTTAACACCGAGGGAGACCCAGTACTTC. The rearrangement joined TRBV6-5 to TRBJ2-5, with no D gene named confidently. Trimming costs V 1 base and J 5 bases, and their ends lie 11 bases apart. The CDR3 has 14 amino acids, counting the end cysteine and phenylalanine. The kept DNA is CDR3 alone, 42 bases in frame from the first base. For CDR1 and CDR2, the germline V gene lists MNHEY and SVGAGI.